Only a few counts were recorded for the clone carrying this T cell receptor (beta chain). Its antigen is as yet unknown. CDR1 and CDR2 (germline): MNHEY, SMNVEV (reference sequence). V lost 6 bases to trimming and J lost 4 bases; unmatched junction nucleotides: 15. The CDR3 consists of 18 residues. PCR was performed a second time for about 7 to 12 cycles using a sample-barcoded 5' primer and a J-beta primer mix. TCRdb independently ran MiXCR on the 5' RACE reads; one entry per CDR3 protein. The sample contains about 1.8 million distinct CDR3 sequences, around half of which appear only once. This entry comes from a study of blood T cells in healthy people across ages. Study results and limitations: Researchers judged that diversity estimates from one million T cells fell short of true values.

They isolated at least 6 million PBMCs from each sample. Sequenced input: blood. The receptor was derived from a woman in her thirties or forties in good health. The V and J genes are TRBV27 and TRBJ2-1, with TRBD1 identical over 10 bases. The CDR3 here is CASRNPRDRGGGYNEQFF. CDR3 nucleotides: TGTGCCAGCAGAAACCCCCGGGACAGGGGTGGTGGGTACAATGAGCAGTTCTTC.